The 21 T cell receptor beta chains below all came from one sample that was sequenced in a study of cytomegalovirus exposure and HLA in healthy donors. Primers included in the PCR were 60 Vbeta and 13 Jbeta primers. This table comes from immunoSEQ multiplex PCR, and its TCRdb copy is limited to in-frame clones, with some not included. This repertoire shows under 200,000 clones, around 80% found once; its top ten account for more than 0.55%. The sequenced sample consisted of PBMCs. These receptors were collected from a woman between 35 and 50 years old in good health and CMV-seronegative.

This clone was observed a handful of times. The chain employs TRBV21-1 and TRBJ1-5; no DNA check was done on the table's D call, TRBD1. TRBV21-1 is a pseudogene segment. The CDR3 runs 10 residues. DNA for the CDR3: TGTGCCGTTCCAGGTGGGCCCCAGCATTTT. Protein: CAVPGGPQHF.

The rearrangement uses TRBV10-1 and TRBJ2-1; 9 positions match TRBD2. CDR1 and CDR2 (germline): WNHNN, SYGVQD (reference sequence). V gave up 8 bases and J gave up 5 bases; unmatched junction bases: 7. This CDR3 spans 14 amino acids. The DNA for the CDR3 is TGCGCCAGCCAGGAAGCGGGGGGTAACAATGAGCAGTTCTTC. Protein: CASQEAGGNNEQFF.

J is TRBJ2-7 and V is TRBV28, with D maybe TRBD1 (7 bases). The CDR3 has 16 amino acids. The V and J ends lost 5 bases and 0 bases respectively, with 17 bases between them. The V gene's germline CDR1 is MDHEN and CDR2 SYDVKM. The CDR3: CASSIGGTALSYEQYF. Written as DNA, the CDR3 is TGTGCCAGCAGTATTGGCGGGACAGCACTCTCCTACGAGCAGTACTTC.

This CDR3 reads CAISDGGGLNEQYF. The CDR3 DNA reads as TGTGCCATCAGTGACGGGGGGGGTCTCAACGAGCAGTACTTC. V gene TRBV10-3 combines with J gene TRBJ2-7, with TRBD2 identical over 8 bases. CDR1 ENHRY and CDR2 SYGVKD come from the germline V gene. The junction had 6 bases not matched to a gene; V was cut back by 3 bases and J by 5 bases. There are 14 residues in the CDR3.

The V gene is TRBV27, the J gene TRBJ1-4; 8 bases map to TRBD1. CDR1 MNHEY and CDR2 SMNVEV come from the germline V gene (reference sequence). This CDR3 is built from 16 residues. J lost 9 bases, V lost 4 bases, and 13 bases had no gene match. The CDR3 region is CASSSQGAESLKKLFF. As DNA, the CDR3 is TGTGCCAGCAGTTCCCAGGGGGCGGAGAGTCTAAAAAAACTGTTTTTT.

The chain combines TRBV5-6 with TRBJ2-3, with 7 bases fitting TRBD1. The CDR3 contains 15 residues. V was pared by 7 bases and J by 0 bases, with 8 bases of the junction left unmatched. Germline values: CDR1 SGHDT, CDR2 YYEEEE. CDR3 coding DNA: TGTGCCAGCCACCGGACAGGTGTCAGCACAGATACGCAGTATTTT. Residues: CASHRTGVSTDTQYF.

The V call is TRBV6-6, the J call TRBJ2-7; 9 nucleotides agree with TRBD1. The CDR3 covers 14 residues. Germline CDR1 is MNHNY and CDR2 is SVGAGI (reference sequence). The V segment lost 5 bases and the J segment 5 bases; nucleotides outside the gene matches: 7. Here the CDR3 reads CASSLGDRVNEQYF. The CDR3 DNA sequence: TGTGCCAGCAGTCTAGGGGACAGGGTAAACGAGCAGTACTTC.

The chain recombines TRBV5-1 with TRBJ2-1; D is undetermined. Germline V gene sequence: CDR1 SGHRS, CDR2 YFSETQ. CDR3 length equals 12 residues. With 0 bases removed from V and 5 bases from J, the gap between germline ends came to 3 bases. The CDR3 DNA follows: TGCGCCAGCAGCTTGGCCGACAATGAGCAGTTCTTC. Its translation: CASSLADNEQFF.

The V call is TRBV9, the J call TRBJ2-2; 10 nucleotides align to TRBD1. The germline CDR1 and CDR2 sequences are SGDLS and YYNGEE. J lost 6 bases, V lost 3 bases, and 2 bases had no gene match. This CDR3 contains 14 residues. The CDR3 region has the DNA TGTGCCAGCAGCGGCGGACAGGGGGCCGGGGAGCTGTTTTTT. This codes for CASSGGQGAGELFF.

V usage is TRBV19 and J usage is TRBJ1-3, with 7 positions matching TRBD1. CDR3 length: 14 amino acids. CDR1 is LNHDA, CDR2 SQIVND, per germline (reference sequence). V lost 7 bases to trimming and J lost 0 bases; unmatched junction nucleotides: 3. The CDR3 spells CASTRDSSGNTIYF. In nucleotides, the CDR3 is TGTGCCAGTACCCGGGACAGCTCTGGAAACACCATATATTTT. Using reference TRBV19 and TRBJ1-3 for the parts outside the CDR3, the full variable domain is DGGITQSPKYLFRKEGQNVTLSCEQNLNHDAMYWYRQDPGQGLRLIYYSQIVNDFQKGDIAEGYSVSREKKESFPLTVTSAQKNPTAFYLCASTRDSSGNTIYFGEGSWLTVV.

This chain connects TRBV15 to TRBJ1-1; a weak D match, TRBD1 (5 bases). Trimming took off 4 bases at V and 1 base at J, with 16 bases between the two ends. This CDR3 is built from 16 residues. Germline values: CDR1 LNHNV, CDR2 YYDKDF (reference sequence). The CDR3 loop is CATSTRRGPKNTEAFF. CDR3 coding DNA: TGTGCCACCAGCACGCGAAGGGGTCCAAAGAACACTGAAGCTTTCTTT. The entire variable domain, with the rest obtained from reference TRBV15 and TRBJ1-1, is as follows: DAMVIQNPRYQVTQFGKPVTLSCSQTLNHNVMYWYQQKSSQAPKLLFHYYDKDFNNEADTPDNFQSRRPNTSFCFLDIRSPGLGDTAMYLCATSTRRGPKNTEAFFGQGTRLTVV.

The rearrangement uses TRBV5-1 and TRBJ2-1; 9 bases fit TRBD1. CDR1 SGHRS and CDR2 YFSETQ come from the germline V gene. The trim removed 2 bases at V and 9 bases at J, leaving 3 bases unmatched. This CDR3 region has 13 residues. The CDR3 sequence is CASSFGTGCEQFF. CDR3 DNA sequence: TGCGCCAGCAGCTTTGGGACAGGGTGTGAGCAGTTCTTC.

This chain links TRBV27 with TRBJ1-1; 9 bases line up with TRBD1. The germline gives CDR1 MNHEY, CDR2 SMNVEV (reference sequence). V was pared by 5 bases and J by 1 base, with 8 bases of the junction left unmatched. The CDR3 spans 16 residues. CDR3 nucleotides: TGTGCCAGCAGTGGACAGGGGATAGGCCCGAACACTGAAGCTTTCTTT. As protein: CASSGQGIGPNTEAFF.

V is TRBV29-1 and J is TRBJ2-1; TRBD2 matches 11 bases. The V gene's germline CDR1 is SQVTM and CDR2 ANQGSEA. The trim removed 1 base at V and 9 bases at J, leaving 5 bases unmatched. This CDR3 is built from 14 residues. DNA of the CDR3: TGCAGCGTTGAAGGACTAGCGGGGCTGGTTGAGCAGTTCTTC. It codes for CSVEGLAGLVEQFF.

The chain carries TRBV5-1 and TRBJ1-1, with D tentatively TRBD1 (5 bases). The germline gives CDR1 SGHRS, CDR2 YFSETQ. The V gene lost 7 bases and the J gene lost 4 bases, with 14 bases spanning the gap. The CDR3 totals 13 residues. The CDR3 region is CASDRDTGTEAFF. The CDR3 DNA reads as TGCGCCAGCGATCGAGATACAGGCACTGAAGCTTTCTTT.

This clone came up a few times. The chain has TRBV29-1 and TRBJ2-7, with 7 bases fitting TRBD2. Germline CDR1 reads SQVTM; CDR2 reads ANQGSEA. V gave up 0 bases and J gave up 2 bases; unmatched junction bases: 10. This CDR3 comprises 16 residues. The CDR3 is CSVEERSLARPYEQYF. The CDR3 bases are TGCAGCGTTGAAGAGAGATCACTAGCGCGCCCCTACGAGCAGTACTTC.

This rearrangement joins TRBV7-8 to TRBJ1-2; 8 bases line up with TRBD1. CDR1 is SGHVS and CDR2 is FQNEAQ in the germline V gene. Trimming removed 3 bases from V and 7 bases from J; junction bases left unmatched: 13. This CDR3 region has 16 residues. The CDR3 coding sequence is TGTGCCAGCAGCTTGAAACGTGGACAGGGTCTGGCTGGCTACACCTTC. The encoded protein is CASSLKRGQGLAGYTF.

Only one count was recorded for this clone. The CDR3 sequence: CASSEGEELFF. DNA for the CDR3: TGTGCCAGCAGTGAGGGCGAGGAGCTGTTTTTT. The chain uses TRBV6-4 and TRBJ2-2; D is ambiguous. The CDR3 runs to 11 residues. Germline-derived CDR1 and CDR2 are MRHNA and SNTAGT. V was pared by 3 bases and J by 10 bases, with 6 bases between.

This clone was detected once. The chain employs TRBV6-5 and TRBJ2-7, with TRBD1 matching 12 bases. This CDR3 is 14 amino acids long. In germline, CDR1 is MNHEY, CDR2 SVGAGI. The trim removed 5 bases at V and 7 bases at J, leaving 6 bases unmatched. CDR3 coding DNA: TGTGCCAGCAGTCAGGGACAGGGGGCAAGAGAGCAGTACTTC. It specifies CASSQGQGAREQYF.

The V gene is TRBV5-4, the J gene TRBJ2-5; 7 bases line up with TRBD2. Germline loops: CDR1 SGHNT, CDR2 YYREEE (reference sequence). This CDR3 spans 14 amino acids. Losses at the gene ends were 6 bases for V and 5 bases for J; bases not matched to a gene: 10. CDR3 protein: CASTGGGPGETQYF. The DNA of the CDR3 is TGTGCCAGCACTGGGGGGGGTCCGGGCGAGACCCAGTACTTC.

The chain couples TRBV7-6 to TRBJ2-7, with D perhaps TRBD2 (6 bases). CDR1 SGHVS and CDR2 FNYEAQ come from the germline V gene. V lost 4 bases to trimming and J lost 3 bases, with 10 bases between them. The CDR3 totals 13 residues. The CDR3 loop is CASSSVGGYEQYF. As DNA, the CDR3 is TGTGCCAGCAGCTCGGTGGGGGGCTACGAGCAGTACTTC.